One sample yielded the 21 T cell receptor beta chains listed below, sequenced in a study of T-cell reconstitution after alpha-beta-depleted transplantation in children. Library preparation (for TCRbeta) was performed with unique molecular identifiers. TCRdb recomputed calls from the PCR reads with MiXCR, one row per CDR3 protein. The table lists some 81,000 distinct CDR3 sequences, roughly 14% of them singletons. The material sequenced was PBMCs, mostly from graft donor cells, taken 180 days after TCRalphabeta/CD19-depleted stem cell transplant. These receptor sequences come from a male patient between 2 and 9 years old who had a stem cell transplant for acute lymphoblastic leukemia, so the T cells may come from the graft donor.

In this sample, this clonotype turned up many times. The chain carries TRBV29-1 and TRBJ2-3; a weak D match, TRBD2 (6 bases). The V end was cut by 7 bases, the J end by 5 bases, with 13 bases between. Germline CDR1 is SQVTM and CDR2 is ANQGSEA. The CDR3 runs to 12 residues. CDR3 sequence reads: CSAATGGDTQYF. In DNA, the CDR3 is TGCAGCGCCGCGACCGGGGGAGATACGCAGTATTTT.

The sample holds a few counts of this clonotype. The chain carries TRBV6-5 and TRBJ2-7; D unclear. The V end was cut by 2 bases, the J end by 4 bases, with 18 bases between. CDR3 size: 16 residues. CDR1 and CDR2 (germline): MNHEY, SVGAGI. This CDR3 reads CASSYRPPGTPYEQYF. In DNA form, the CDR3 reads TGTGCCAGCAGTTACAGACCCCCCGGAACGCCTTACGAGCAGTACTTC.

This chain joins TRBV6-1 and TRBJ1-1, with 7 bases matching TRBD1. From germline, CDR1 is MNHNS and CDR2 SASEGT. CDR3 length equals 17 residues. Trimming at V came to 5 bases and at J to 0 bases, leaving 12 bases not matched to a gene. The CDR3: CASSQRQGIGVNTEAFF. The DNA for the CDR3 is TGTGCCAGCAGTCAAAGACAGGGTATTGGGGTGAACACTGAAGCTTTCTTT.

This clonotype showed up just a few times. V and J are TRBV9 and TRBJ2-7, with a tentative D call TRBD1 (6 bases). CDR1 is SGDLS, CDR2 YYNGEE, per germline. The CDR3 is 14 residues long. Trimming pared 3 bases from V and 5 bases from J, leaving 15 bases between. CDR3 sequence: CASSGPGHPHEQYF. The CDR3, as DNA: TGTGCCAGCAGCGGACCGGGACACCCTCACGAGCAGTACTTC.

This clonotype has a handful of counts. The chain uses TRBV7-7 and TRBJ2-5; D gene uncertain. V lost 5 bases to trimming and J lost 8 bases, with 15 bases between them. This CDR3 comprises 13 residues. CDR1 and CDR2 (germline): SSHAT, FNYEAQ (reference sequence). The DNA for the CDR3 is TGTGCCAGCAGCCTGCCGGGCCCTGGCACCCAGTACTTC. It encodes CASSLPGPGTQYF.

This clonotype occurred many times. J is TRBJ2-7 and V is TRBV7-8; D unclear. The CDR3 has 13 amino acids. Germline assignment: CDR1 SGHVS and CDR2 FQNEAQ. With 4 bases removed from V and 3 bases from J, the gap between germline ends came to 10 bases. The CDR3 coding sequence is TGTGCCAGCAGCTCCGGGCCCTTCTACGAGCAGTACTTC. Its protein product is CASSSGPFYEQYF. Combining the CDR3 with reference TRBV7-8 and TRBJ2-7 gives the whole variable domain GAGVSQSPRYKVAKRGQDVALRCDPISGHVSLFWYQQALGQGPEFLTYFQNEAQLDKSGLPSDRFFAERPEGSVSTLKIQRTQQEDSAVYLCASSSGPFYEQYFGPGTRLTVT.

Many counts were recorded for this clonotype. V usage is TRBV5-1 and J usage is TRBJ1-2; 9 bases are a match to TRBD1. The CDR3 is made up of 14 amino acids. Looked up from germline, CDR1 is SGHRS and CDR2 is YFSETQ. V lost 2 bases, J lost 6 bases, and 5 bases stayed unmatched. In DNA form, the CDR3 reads TGCGCCAGCAGCTTCGTCGACAGGGGGAATGGCTACACCTTC. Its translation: CASSFVDRGNGYTF.

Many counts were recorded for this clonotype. In DNA form, the CDR3 reads TGTGCCAGCAGCTTAGTGGCAGATACGCAGTATTTT. It encodes CASSLVADTQYF. The genes are TRBV7-6 and TRBJ2-3; D unresolved. This CDR3 spans 12 amino acids. Germline loops: CDR1 SGHVS, CDR2 FNYEAQ. Trimming took 1 base from V and 4 from J, leaving 3 bases between them. Supplemented by reference TRBV7-6 and TRBJ2-3, the full variable domain reads GAGVSQSPRYKVTKRGQDVALRCDPISGHVSLYWYRQALGQGPEFLTYFNYEAQQDKSGLPNDRFSAERPEGSISTLTIQRTEQRDSAMYRCASSLVADTQYFGPGTRLTVL.

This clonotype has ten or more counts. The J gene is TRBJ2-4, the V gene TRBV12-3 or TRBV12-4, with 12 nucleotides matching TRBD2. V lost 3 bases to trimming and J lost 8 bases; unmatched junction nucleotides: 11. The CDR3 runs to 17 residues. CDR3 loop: CASSLELTSGSRDIQYF. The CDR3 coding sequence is TGTGCCAGCAGTTTGGAATTGACTAGCGGGAGTAGGGACATTCAGTACTTC.

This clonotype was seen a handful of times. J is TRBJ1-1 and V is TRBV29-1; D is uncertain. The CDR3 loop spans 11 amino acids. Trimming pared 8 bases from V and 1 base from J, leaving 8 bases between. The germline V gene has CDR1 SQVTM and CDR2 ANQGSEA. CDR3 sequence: CSTEGNTEAFF. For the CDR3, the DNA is TGCAGCACTGAGGGGAACACTGAAGCTTTCTTT.

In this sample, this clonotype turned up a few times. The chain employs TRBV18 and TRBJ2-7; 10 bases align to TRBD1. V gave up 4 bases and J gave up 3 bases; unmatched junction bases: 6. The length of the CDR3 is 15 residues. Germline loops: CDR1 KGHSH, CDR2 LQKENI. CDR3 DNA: TGTGCCAGCTCACTCTGGGACAGGGGAGTCTACGAGCAGTACTTC. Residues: CASSLWDRGVYEQYF.

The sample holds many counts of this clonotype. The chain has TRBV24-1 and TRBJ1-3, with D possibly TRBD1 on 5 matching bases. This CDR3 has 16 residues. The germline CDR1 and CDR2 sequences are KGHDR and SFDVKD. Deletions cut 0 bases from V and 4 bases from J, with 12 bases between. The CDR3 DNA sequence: TGTGCCACCAGTGATTTGATTCGGGACGGAGGAAACACCATATATTTT. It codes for CATSDLIRDGGNTIYF.

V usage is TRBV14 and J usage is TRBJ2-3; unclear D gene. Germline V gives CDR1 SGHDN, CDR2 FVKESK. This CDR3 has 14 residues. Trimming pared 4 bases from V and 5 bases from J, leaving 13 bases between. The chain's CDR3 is CASSRLIAGDTQYF. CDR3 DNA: TGTGCCAGCAGCCGACTCATAGCTGGAGATACGCAGTATTTT.

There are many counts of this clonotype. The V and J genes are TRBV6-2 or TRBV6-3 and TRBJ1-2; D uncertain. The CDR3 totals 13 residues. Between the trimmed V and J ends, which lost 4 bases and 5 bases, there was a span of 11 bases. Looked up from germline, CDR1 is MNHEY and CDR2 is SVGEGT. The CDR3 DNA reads TGTGCCAGCAGTTCTCTCTCGTGGTATGGCTACACCTTC. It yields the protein CASSSLSWYGYTF.

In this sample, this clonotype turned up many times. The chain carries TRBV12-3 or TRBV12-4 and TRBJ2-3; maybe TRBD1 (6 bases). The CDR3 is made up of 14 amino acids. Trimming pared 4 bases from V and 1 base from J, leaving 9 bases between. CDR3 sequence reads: CASSYRAGTDTQYF. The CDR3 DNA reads TGTGCCAGCAGTTACAGGGCCGGCACAGATACGCAGTATTTT.

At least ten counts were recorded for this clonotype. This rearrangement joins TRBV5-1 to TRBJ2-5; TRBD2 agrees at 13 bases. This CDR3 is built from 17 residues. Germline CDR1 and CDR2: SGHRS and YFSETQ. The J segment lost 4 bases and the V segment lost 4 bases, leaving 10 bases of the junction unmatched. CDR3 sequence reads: CASSNYWTSGRRETQYF. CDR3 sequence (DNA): TGCGCCAGCAGCAACTATTGGACTAGCGGGAGAAGAGAGACCCAGTACTTC. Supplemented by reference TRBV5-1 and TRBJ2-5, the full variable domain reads KAGVTQTPRYLIKTRGQQVTLSCSPISGHRSVSWYQQTPGQGLQFLFEYFSETQRNKGNFPGRFSGRQFSNSRSEMNVSTLELGDSALYLCASSNYWTSGRRETQYFGPGTRLLVL.

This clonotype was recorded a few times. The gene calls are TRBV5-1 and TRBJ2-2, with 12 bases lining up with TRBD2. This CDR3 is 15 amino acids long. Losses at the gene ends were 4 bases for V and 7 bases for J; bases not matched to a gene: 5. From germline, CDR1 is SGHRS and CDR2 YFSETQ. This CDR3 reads CASSLRLAGVGELFF. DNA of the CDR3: TGCGCCAGCAGCCTGCGACTAGCGGGAGTCGGGGAGCTGTTTTTT.

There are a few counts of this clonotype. As DNA, the CDR3 is TGTGCCAGCAGCCCCATTAGCGGGTGGTCTCACAATGAGCAGTTCTTC. Its protein product is CASSPISGWSHNEQFF. The chain is built from TRBV7-2 and TRBJ2-1; 7 bases are a match to TRBD2. The germline CDR1 and CDR2 sequences are SGHTA and FQGNSA. V lost 5 bases, J lost 5 bases, and 12 bases stayed unmatched. The CDR3 length is 16 residues.

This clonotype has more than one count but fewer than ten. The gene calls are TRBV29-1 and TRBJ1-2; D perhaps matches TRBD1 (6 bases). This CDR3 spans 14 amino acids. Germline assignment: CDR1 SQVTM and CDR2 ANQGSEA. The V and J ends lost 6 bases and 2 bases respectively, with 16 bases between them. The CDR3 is CSVMAGVRNYGYTF. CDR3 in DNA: TGCAGCGTCATGGCAGGGGTCAGGAACTATGGCTACACCTTC.

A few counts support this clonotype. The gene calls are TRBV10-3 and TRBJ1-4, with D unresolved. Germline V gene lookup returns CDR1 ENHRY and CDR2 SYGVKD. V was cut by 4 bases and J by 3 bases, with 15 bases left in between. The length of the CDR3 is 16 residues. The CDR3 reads CAISASRRGPNEKLFF. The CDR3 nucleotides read TGTGCCATCAGTGCTAGCCGCAGAGGACCTAATGAAAAACTGTTTTTT.

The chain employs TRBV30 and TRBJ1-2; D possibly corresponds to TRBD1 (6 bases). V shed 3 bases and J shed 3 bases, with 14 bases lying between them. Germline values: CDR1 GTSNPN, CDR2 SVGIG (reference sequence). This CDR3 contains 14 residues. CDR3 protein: CAWRPTGTDYGYTF. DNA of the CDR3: TGTGCCTGGAGACCAACAGGGACCGACTATGGCTACACCTTC.